The clone carrying this TCR beta chain showed up many times. No antigen is known for it. Germline loops: CDR1 SGHVS, CDR2 FNYEAQ. This CDR3 has 12 residues. The ends were cut back, 5 bases at V and 2 bases at J, with 5 bases in the middle. TCRdb reanalysed the PCR reads using MiXCR and keeps one entry per CDR3 protein. Seen here are roughly 100,000 distinct CDR3 sequences, 30% to 35% observed once, and the top ten hold about 9.7%. This record belongs to a study of molecular identifiers for immune sequencing clone quantification. Findings of the study overall: Researchers reportedly could pick up spiked Jurkat TCR RNA from one cell mixed into one million naive cells.

What was sequenced was naive CD8+ T cells from blood, with Jurkat cell RNA spiked in. Described subset: FACS-sorted CD8+CD4-CCR7+CD45RA+ naive T cells. The receptor was isolated from a human donor in good health. Some libraries in this study had Jurkat cell RNA spiked in. The V and J genes are TRBV7-6 and TRBJ2-3; D is unclear. The CDR3 DNA reads TGTGCCAGCAGCAGGGACACAGATACGCAGTATTTT. Translated: CASSRDTDTQYF.